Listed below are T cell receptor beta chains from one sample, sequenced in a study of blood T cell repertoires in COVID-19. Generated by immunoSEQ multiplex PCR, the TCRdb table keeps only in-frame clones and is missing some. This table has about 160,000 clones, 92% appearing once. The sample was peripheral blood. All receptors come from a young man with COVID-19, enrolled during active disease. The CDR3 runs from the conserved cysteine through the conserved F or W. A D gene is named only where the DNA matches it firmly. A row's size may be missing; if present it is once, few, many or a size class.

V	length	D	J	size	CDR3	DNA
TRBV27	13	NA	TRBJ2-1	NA	CASRWGGENEQFF	TGTGCCAGCAGGTGGGGCGGGGAGAATGAGCAGTTCTTC
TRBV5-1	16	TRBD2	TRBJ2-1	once	CASSSGLAGTYNEQFF	TGCGCCAGCAGCTCCGGACTAGCGGGGACCTACAATGAGCAGTTCTTC
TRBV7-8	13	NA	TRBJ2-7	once	CASSLAPAGEQYF	TGTGCCAGCAGCTTAGCCCCCGCCGGGGAGCAGTACTTC
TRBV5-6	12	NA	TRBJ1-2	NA	CASSFWTAGYTF	TGTGCCAGCAGTTTTTGGACAGCTGGCTACACCTTC
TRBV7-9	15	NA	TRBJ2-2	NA	CASSNPGLNTGELFF	TGTGCCAGCAGCAACCCGGGACTGAACACCGGGGAGCTGTTTTTT
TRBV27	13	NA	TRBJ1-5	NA	CASSLSPGQPQHF	TGTGCCAGCAGTTTATCCCCCGGGCAGCCCCAGCATTTT
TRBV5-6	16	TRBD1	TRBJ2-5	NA	CASSFWIRGTQETQYF	TGTGCCAGCAGCTTCTGGATCAGGGGGACCCAAGAGACCCAGTACTTC
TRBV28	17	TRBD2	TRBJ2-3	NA	CASSSTGLAVSTDTQYF	TGTGCCAGCAGTTCCACCGGACTAGCGGTTAGCACAGATACGCAGTATTTT
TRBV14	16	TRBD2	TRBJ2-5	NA	CASSLGLAIGWETQYF	TGTGCCAGCAGCCTTGGACTAGCGATAGGGTGGGAGACCCAGTACTTC
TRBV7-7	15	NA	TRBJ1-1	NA	CASSLFPGSTGEAFF	TGTGCCAGCAGCTTATTTCCTGGGTCGACGGGTGAAGCTTTCTTT
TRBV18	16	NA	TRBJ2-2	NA	CASSPPNSGNTGELFF	TGTGCCAGCTCACCACCGAATAGCGGGAACACCGGGGAGCTGTTTTTT
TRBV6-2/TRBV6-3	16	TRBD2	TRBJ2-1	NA	CASSYRQRGGPNEQFF	TGTGCCAGCAGTTATCGCCAGCGGGGGGGCCCCAATGAGCAGTTCTTC
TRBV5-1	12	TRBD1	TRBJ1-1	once	CASSLGDSEAFF	TGCGCCAGCAGCTTGGGGGACAGTGAAGCTTTCTTT
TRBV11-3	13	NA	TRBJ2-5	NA	CASSRQDQETQYF	TGTGCCAGCAGCAGACAGGACCAAGAGACCCAGTACTTC
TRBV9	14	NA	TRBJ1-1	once	CASSVAGVDTEAFF	TGTGCCAGCAGCGTCGCCGGGGTTGACACTGAAGCTTTCTTT
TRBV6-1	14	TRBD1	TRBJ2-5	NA	CASSEQGAKETQYF	TGTGCCAGCAGTGAACAGGGGGCTAAAGAGACCCAGTACTTC
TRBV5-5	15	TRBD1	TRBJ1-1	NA	CASNNFVQGGTEAFF	TGTGCCAGCAATAATTTCGTACAGGGGGGCACTGAAGCTTTCTTT
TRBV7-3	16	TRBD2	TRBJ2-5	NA	CASSLSGTSGRETQYF	TGTGCCAGCAGCTTATCCGGCACTAGCGGGAGGGAGACCCAGTACTTC
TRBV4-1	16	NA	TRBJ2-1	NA	CASSQDSLSSYNEQFF	TGCGCCAGCAGCCAAGATAGCCTGAGCTCCTACAATGAGCAGTTCTTC
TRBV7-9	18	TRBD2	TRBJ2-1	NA	CASSPPGLAGALLDEQFF	TGTGCCAGCAGCCCCCCGGGACTAGCGGGGGCCCTTTTGGATGAGCAGTTCTTC
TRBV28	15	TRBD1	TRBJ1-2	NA	CASSVQTGRGDGYTF	TGTGCCAGCAGTGTTCAGACAGGGCGGGGGGATGGCTACACCTTC
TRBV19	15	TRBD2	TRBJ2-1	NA	CASSIASGGLGEQFF	TGTGCCAGTAGTATAGCTAGCGGGGGTCTAGGTGAGCAGTTCTTC
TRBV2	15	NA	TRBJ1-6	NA	CASSEVRDYNSPLHF	TGTGCCAGCAGTGAAGTCCGAGATTATAATTCACCCCTCCACTTT
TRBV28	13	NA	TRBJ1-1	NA	CASSLWDSGGSFF	TGTGCCAGCAGTTTATGGGATAGTGGCGGGTCTTTCTTT
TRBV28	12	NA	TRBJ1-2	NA	CASSPTPYGYTF	TGTGCCAGCAGTCCTACGCCATATGGCTACACCTTC
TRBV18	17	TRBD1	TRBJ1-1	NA	CASSLIPGQGYRTEAFF	TGTGCCAGCTCACTGATTCCGGGACAGGGTTATCGCACTGAAGCTTTCTTT
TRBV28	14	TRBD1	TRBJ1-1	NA	CASSVTGVNTEAFF	TGTGCCAGCAGTGTAACAGGGGTTAACACTGAAGCTTTCTTT
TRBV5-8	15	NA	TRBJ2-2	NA	CASSHGGLGTGELFF	TGTGCCAGCAGCCACGGGGGGCTCGGGACCGGGGAGCTGTTTTTT